This T cell receptor beta chain was sequenced in a study of blood T cell repertoires in COVID-19. Study background: Samples taken during acute and convalescent COVID-19 were collected in the United States, Italy and Spain.

Sequencing used immunoSEQ multiplex PCR; TCRdb keeps in-frame clones, though not all of them. The table shows around 100,000 clones, with almost 95% occurring only once. This CDR3 has 13 amino acids. CDR1 is SQVTM and CDR2 is ANQGSEA in the germline V gene. Trimming pared 7 bases from V and 4 bases from J, leaving 15 bases between. Sequences were obtained from peripheral blood. The rearrangement joins TRBV29-1 to TRBJ2-3, with D perhaps matching TRBD2 (6 bases). This clonotype was sampled from a man in his fifties with active COVID-19. CDR3 protein: CSGGGPGADTQYF. The CDR3 bases are TGCAGCGGAGGAGGGCCAGGCGCAGATACGCAGTATTTT.